Detailed here is one TCR beta chain. This sample is drawn from a study of control samples from healthy donors and cancer patients. The protocol was immunoSEQ multiplex PCR, while the TCRdb copy is restricted to in-frame clones and leaves out a portion. Of about 120,000 clones listed, more than 75% were seen once; the top ten hold just under 3%. Germline values: CDR1 GTSNPN, CDR2 SVGIG (reference sequence). This CDR3 is 14 amino acids long. Trimming cost V 2 bases and J 7 bases, with 14 bases left between them. This TCR derives from a man between 60 and 75 years old in good health. V usage is TRBV30 and J usage is TRBJ1-4; weak D call: TRBD1 (6 bases). Material: blood. CDR3 in DNA: TGTGCCTGGAGTAGGGGGGCCGGGAGTGAAAAACTGTTTTTT. Its translation is CAWSRGAGSEKLFF.